The clone carrying this TCR beta chain was counted only a few times. The source of the sample is a study of identical twins. TCRdb ran MiXCR on the 5' RACE reads and lists one entry per CDR3 protein. The sample lists approximately 620,000 distinct CDR3 sequences, 8.5% to 9.5% occurring once. This sample was also put to use in a study of yellow fever vaccine responses in identical twins.

Sequenced sample: PBMCs. The origin of this receptor is a woman aged 18-29 years in good health.

CDR3 residues: CASSSPGTGDGGYTF. CDR3 DNA: TGTGCCAGCAGTTCTCCCGGGACAGGGGATGGTGGCTACACCTTC. The genes are TRBV27 and TRBJ1-2; TRBD1 agrees at 10 bases. Germline V lookup: CDR1 MNHEY, CDR2 SMNVEV (reference sequence). This CDR3 is built from 15 residues. V lost 4 bases, J lost 7 bases, and 9 bases stayed unmatched.